The rows below give T cell receptor beta chains drawn from one sample of a study of CD8+ T cells in alopecia areata. Clones were sequenced by immunoSEQ multiplex PCR, and TCRdb holds only the in-frame ones, with some missing. Of approximately 150,000 clones in the sample, less than 70% are singletons; the top ten hold over 12%. The sequences come from CD4+ T cells sorted from blood, collected at week 24, from a patient treated with tofacitinib. All receptors derive from a human donor with alopecia areata. The CDR3 runs from the conserved cysteine through the conserved F or W. The D gene is left open where the match is weak. Expanded clones get a size class; other rows say once, few or many, or leave the size out.

V,D,J,size,DNA,CDR3
TRBV30,-,TRBJ1-2,-,TGTGCCTGGAGTGTACGGGGCTATGGCTACACCTTC,CAWSVRGYGYTF
TRBV6-5,TRBD2,TRBJ2-1,-,TGTGCCAGCACCCCCAGCGGGAATAACAATGAGCAGTTCTTC,CASTPSGNNNEQFF
TRBV18,-,TRBJ2-1,-,TGTGCCAGCTCAGATACAGGACCAGCAGGGGTCAATGAGCAGTTCTTC,CASSDTGPAGVNEQFF
TRBV25-1,-,TRBJ2-3,-,TGTGCCAGCAGTGATCTGATGAGCACAGATACGCAGTATTTT,CASSDLMSTDTQYF
TRBV5-6,-,TRBJ2-5,-,TGTGCCAGCAGCTTGGGAAGTAGAGAGACCCAGTACTTC,CASSLGSRETQYF
TRBV25-1,-,TRBJ1-1,-,TGTGCCAGCATGGGGGCTACAACGGGTGAAGCTTTCTTT,CASMGATTGEAFF
TRBV30,TRBD1,TRBJ1-2,-,TGTGCCTGGAGTAGGGACAGGCGGGCCTATGGCTACACCTTC,CAWSRDRRAYGYTF
TRBV4-1,-,TRBJ1-4,few,TGCGCCAGCAGCCAAGAGCAGGGGCGAGATGAAAAACTGTTTTTT,CASSQEQGRDEKLFF
TRBV7-2,-,TRBJ1-1,-,TGTGCCAGCAGCTTAATGGGACAAGGGAACACTGAAGCTTTCTTT,CASSLMGQGNTEAFF
TRBV7-8,-,TRBJ1-6,-,TGTGCCAGCAGCTTTACGACAGAATCACCCCTCCACTTT,CASSFTTESPLHF
TRBV4-2,TRBD2,TRBJ2-2,-,TGTGCCAGCAGCCAAGGACTAGCGGGGGCCAACACCGGGGAGCTGTTTTTT,CASSQGLAGANTGELFF
TRBV29-1,-,TRBJ2-5,-,TGCAGCGTTGCGCAGGGGAGGACGGAGACCCAGTACTTC,CSVAQGRTETQYF
TRBV29-1,-,TRBJ2-7,-,TGCAGCGTGCGCCGGGGTTCCTACGAGCAGTACTTC,CSVRRGSYEQYF
TRBV5-6,TRBD2,TRBJ2-5,-,TGTGCCAGCAGCCGATGGACTAGCGGGGGGGCCGGAGAGACCCAGTACTTC,CASSRWTSGGAGETQYF
TRBV19,-,TRBJ1-1,-,TGTGCCAGTAGTGATACACGGAGTGGTAAAGAAGCTTTCTTT,CASSDTRSGKEAFF